A selection of T cell receptor beta chains follows, all from one sample in a study of beta chain features in type 1 diabetes. Sequencing was performed with immunoSEQ multiplex PCR; in TCRdb, only in-frame clones are kept and a portion is missing. The sample records 680,000 or so clones, roughly an eighth being singletons. The sequenced material came from naive CD4+ T cells from blood. Receptor source: a man younger than 35 with type 1 diabetes. CDR3s include the opening cysteine and the closing phenylalanine or tryptophan. Fields, in order: J gene, clone size, D gene, V gene, CDR3 protein, CDR3 DNA. D genes are given only for firm matches. Clone size is given for some rows only: seen once, a few or many times, or a class if the clone is expanded.

J: TRBJ1-2; size: NA; D: NA; V: TRBV30; CDR3: CAWSALGAGYTF; DNA: TGTGCCTGGAGTGCTCTTGGGGCAGGCTACACCTTC
J: TRBJ1-1; size: NA; D: NA; V: TRBV25-1; CDR3: CASRVSGTEAFF; DNA: TGTGCCAGCAGAGTCTCGGGCACTGAAGCTTTCTTT
J: TRBJ2-1; size: NA; D: NA; V: TRBV5-6; CDR3: CASSSHPEQFF; DNA: TGTGCCAGCAGCTCGCACCCTGAGCAGTTCTTC
J: TRBJ1-3; size: NA; D: NA; V: TRBV2; CDR3: CASSEQGPSSGNTIYF; DNA: TGTGCCAGCAGCGAGCAGGGGCCGAGCTCTGGAAACACCATATATTTT
J: TRBJ2-1; size: NA; D: NA; V: TRBV9; CDR3: CASSALGGFYNEQFF; DNA: TGTGCCAGCAGCGCCCTCGGGGGATTTTACAATGAGCAGTTCTTC
J: TRBJ1-2; size: few; D: NA; V: TRBV5-4; CDR3: CASSPDTRGYTF; DNA: TGTGCCAGCAGCCCCGACACCAGGGGCTACACCTTC
J: TRBJ1-2; size: NA; D: TRBD1; V: TRBV6-6; CDR3: CASSYTGDGYTF; DNA: TGTGCCAGCAGTTACACAGGGGATGGCTACACCTTC
J: TRBJ1-2; size: few; D: TRBD1; V: TRBV14; CDR3: CASSQTGAGGYTF; DNA: TGTGCCAGCAGCCAAACAGGGGCCGGGGGCTACACCTTC
J: TRBJ1-1; size: NA; D: NA; V: TRBV30; CDR3: CAWSTPGRNTVTEAFF; DNA: TGTGCCTGGAGCACCCCCGGGCGAAATACGGTAACTGAAGCTTTCTTT
J: TRBJ2-1; size: few; D: NA; V: TRBV30; CDR3: CAWSYRAGEQFF; DNA: TGTGCCTGGAGTTACAGGGCCGGGGAGCAGTTCTTC